This entry describes one T cell receptor beta chain. Its antigen remains unidentified. Profiling relied on immunoSEQ multiplex PCR, and the TCRdb table lists in-frame clones only, not all of them. The sample lists tens of thousands of clones; less than 85% were seen once. This sample was taken from a study of T cell clones after liver transplantation. Findings and caveats of the study: In two subjects, few donor cells limited the measurable donor-reactive repertoire. Conclusions were preliminary, with small, heterogeneous patient groups.

CDR3 length: 11 residues. The germline V gene encodes CDR1 LNHDA and CDR2 SQIVND (reference sequence). V dropped 4 bases and J dropped 4 bases, with 4 bases sitting between them. Sequenced material: CD4+ T cells from blood, taken before liver transplant. The source is a human donor who received a liver transplant. V is TRBV19 and J is TRBJ1-2, with no clear D. CDR3 in amino acids: CASSSGYGYTF. The CDR3, as DNA: TGTGCCAGTAGTAGTGGCTATGGCTACACCTTC.